The rows below give T cell receptor beta chains drawn from one sample of a study of T cell repertoires in cytomegalovirus infection. TCRdb ran MiXCR on the reads and lists one entry per CDR3 protein. The sample includes approximately 1,000,000 distinct CDR3 sequences, roughly 31% seen only once; the top ten take 13%. Antigens for these TCRs are unknown. Sequences were derived from cultured CD8+ T cells from PBMCs, sampled from culture after CMV antigen stimulation. Source of these receptors: a human donor in good health (CMV status not recorded). Some clones in this sample may be carry-over from other donors' samples. The CDR3 runs from the conserved cysteine through the conserved F or W. The D gene is left open where the match is weak.

CDR3 protein	D gene	V gene	CDR3 length
CASSYGPGGQFF	NA	TRBV27	12
CASSLAGYNQPQHF	NA	TRBV7-9	14
CATDRRKTQYF	NA	TRBV7-9	11
CASSPGRALAKNIQYF	NA	TRBV7-9	16
CASRRSSTYNSPLHF	NA	TRBV12-3/TRBV12-4	15
CASRGGSLPYNEQFF	NA	TRBV7-8	15
CASSQLAGGLNEQFF	TRBD2	TRBV7-6	15
CASSPTAQADGYTF	NA	TRBV7-9	14
CASSYSMVRDGDETQYF	NA	TRBV6-2/TRBV6-3	17
CASSPFTGGYEQYF	TRBD1	TRBV6-5	14
CSVLGSFGYTF	NA	TRBV29-1	11
CASSLDYTYTEAFF	NA	TRBV7-6	14
CATSDSASGGYNEQFF	TRBD2	TRBV24-1	16
CASSSHRDRANVLTF	NA	TRBV12-3/TRBV12-4	15
CASSSDRLAGGQDTQYF	TRBD2	TRBV7-6	17
CASSGGRDTEAFF	NA	TRBV7-6	13
CASSPIIGGPEAFF	NA	TRBV7-9	14
CASSPNYPGIRMSSQDEQFF	NA	TRBV7-8	20
CASSLVRRRVRNDEQYF	NA	TRBV11-2	17
CASSSGTRGPSYNEQFF	TRBD2	TRBV7-8	17
CASSYDGNSYNEQFF	NA	TRBV6-5	15
CASRLQEGGTEAFF	NA	TRBV19	14
CASRYTGTEYSPLHF	TRBD1	TRBV7-9	15
CASSLVQGSYNEQFF	NA	TRBV7-9	15
CSGGRLSYNEQFF	NA	TRBV29-1	13
CASSLSVWGEITDEQFF	NA	TRBV7-8	17
CASSLGTEEYNEQFF	NA	TRBV19	15
CATSSRTPTDTQYF	NA	TRBV15	14
CASSLEVTGGETGYTF	TRBD1	TRBV7-2	16
CASSIVGRAQETQYF	NA	TRBV19	15
CASSSVQGTYEQYF	NA	TRBV27	14
CAIKPTGDPLDGYTF	TRBD1	TRBV2	15
CASRGGIEQYF	TRBD2	TRBV7-2	11
CASSPGRLADTQYF	NA	TRBV12-3/TRBV12-4	14
CASSLFGGGHTEAFF	NA	TRBV7-3	15
CASSFESTGIGDYGYTF	NA	TRBV7-9	17
CASSPEAGTQLEQFF	NA	TRBV4-3	15
CATSGAGDSPLHF	NA	TRBV15	13
CASRPDRDEGQPQHF	TRBD1	TRBV12-3/TRBV12-4	15
CASSPNPRQGRGTEAFF	TRBD1	TRBV28	17
CASSYSALQESSGNTIYF	NA	TRBV6-5	18
CASSNPGTGIYGYTF	TRBD1	TRBV12-3/TRBV12-4	15
CAITASPSFTDTQYF	NA	TRBV10-3	15
CASSSTRGPARNTIYF	NA	TRBV7-9	16
CASSWQGYTF	NA	TRBV19	10
CSVEGLAADYEQYF	NA	TRBV29-1	14
CASSVRYEQFF	NA	TRBV7-2	11
CASSLGGGLEETQYF	NA	TRBV7-3	15
CASSVSGGSTDTQYF	TRBD2	TRBV9	15
CASSFFGSEQFF	NA	TRBV7-9	12
CASSLGVVSTEAFF	NA	TRBV7-6	14